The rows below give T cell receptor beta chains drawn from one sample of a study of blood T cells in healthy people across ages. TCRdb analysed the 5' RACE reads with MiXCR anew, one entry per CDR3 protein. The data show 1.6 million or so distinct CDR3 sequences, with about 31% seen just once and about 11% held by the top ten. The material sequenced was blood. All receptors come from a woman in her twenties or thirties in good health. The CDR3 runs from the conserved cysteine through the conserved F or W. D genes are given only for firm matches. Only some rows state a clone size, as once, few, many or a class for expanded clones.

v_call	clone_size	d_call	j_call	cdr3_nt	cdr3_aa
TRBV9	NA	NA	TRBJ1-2	TGTGCCAGCAGAGCCGGACGCCATGGCTACACCTTC	CASRAGRHGYTF
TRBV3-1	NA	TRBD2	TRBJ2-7	TGTGCCAGCAGCCTGGAGCTAGCGGGAGGAAGTGGGTACGAGCAGTACTTC	CASSLELAGGSGYEQYF
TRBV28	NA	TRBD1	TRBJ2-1	TGTGCCAGCAGTTTATCAGGACAGGGAGTCAATGAGCAGTTCTTC	CASSLSGQGVNEQFF
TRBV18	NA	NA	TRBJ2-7	TGTGCCAGCTCATCGACCCAGACAGGTTCAATCTCCAACGAGCAGTACTTC	CASSSTQTGSISNEQYF
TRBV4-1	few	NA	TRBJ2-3	TGCGCCAGCAGCCGGCGGGACGGAGACACAGATACGCAGTATTTT	CASSRRDGDTDTQYF
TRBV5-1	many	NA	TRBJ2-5	TGCGCCAGCAGCCCGTGGATGGGGGAGACCCAGTACTTC	CASSPWMGETQYF
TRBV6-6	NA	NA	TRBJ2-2	TGTGCCAGCAGCCCTGACCCCGTTTGGCGGGAGCTGTTTTTT	CASSPDPVWRELFF
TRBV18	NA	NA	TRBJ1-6	TGTACCAGCTCACCGGGACACGTCTATTCACCCCTCCACTTT	CTSSPGHVYSPLHF
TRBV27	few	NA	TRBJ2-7	TGTGCCAGCAGTTTATTCCCAGACTCCTACGAGCAGTACTTC	CASSLFPDSYEQYF
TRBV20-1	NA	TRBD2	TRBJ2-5	TGCAGTGGAGGAACGGGGGGGCTTCACCTAGAGACCCAGTACTTC	CSGGTGGLHLETQYF
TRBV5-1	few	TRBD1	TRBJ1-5	TGCGCCAGCAGCCGGACAGGAGGTTTGTTTCCCCAGCATTTT	CASSRTGGLFPQHF
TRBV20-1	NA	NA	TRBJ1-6	TGCAGTGCTAGCGTTCAGAGCTCCTATAATTCACCCCTCCACTTT	CSASVQSSYNSPLHF
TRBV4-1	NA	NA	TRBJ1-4	TGCGCCAGCAGCCAAATCTCGGTAGTAGAAAAACTGTTTTTT	CASSQISVVEKLFF
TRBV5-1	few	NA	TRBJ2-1	TGCGCCAGCAGCATCCTGGCCAACAGGGATGAGCAGTTCTTC	CASSILANRDEQFF
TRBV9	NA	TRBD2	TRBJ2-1	TGTGCCAGCAGCGTCGTAGCGGGGGGAACCTACAATGAGCAGTTCTTC	CASSVVAGGTYNEQFF
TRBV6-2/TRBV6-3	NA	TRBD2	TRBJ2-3	TGTGCCAGCAGTTTACCTACAGCGGGAGAGTTAACAGATACGCAGTATTTT	CASSLPTAGELTDTQYF
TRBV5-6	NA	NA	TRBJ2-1	TGTGCCAGCAGCGCTCCCGTGAGGTCCTACAATGAGCAGTTCTTC	CASSAPVRSYNEQFF
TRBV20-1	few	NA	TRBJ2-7	TGCAGTGTAAGGGGGGGGTCCTCCTACGAGCAGTACTTC	CSVRGGSSYEQYF
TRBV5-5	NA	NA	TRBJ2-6	TGTGCCAGCAGCTTGCAGGGAGACTCTGGGGCCAACGTCCTGACTTTC	CASSLQGDSGANVLTF
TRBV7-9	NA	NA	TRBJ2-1	TGTACCAGCAGATCAGTGGCGGGGAGAAACAATGAGCAGTTCTTC	CTSRSVAGRNNEQFF
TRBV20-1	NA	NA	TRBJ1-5	TGCAGTGCCGGAGGGGAGGGGGGACCGCATCAGCCCCAGCATTTT	CSAGGEGGPHQPQHF
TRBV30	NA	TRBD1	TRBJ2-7	TGTGCCTGGGTGACAGGGCGCGAGCAGTACTTC	CAWVTGREQYF
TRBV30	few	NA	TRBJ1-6	TGTGCCTGGAGTAAAGAAGGGGCCGGATCACCCCTCCACTTT	CAWSKEGAGSPLHF
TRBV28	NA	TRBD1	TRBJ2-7	TGTGCCAGCAGTTCTTGGGACAGATCCTACGAGCAGTACTTC	CASSSWDRSYEQYF
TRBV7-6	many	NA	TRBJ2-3	TGTGCCAGCAGCTCGGGACTCTACACAGATACGCAGTATTTT	CASSSGLYTDTQYF
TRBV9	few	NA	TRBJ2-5	TGTGCCAGCAGCGTATACGGTCAAGAGACCCAGTACTTC	CASSVYGQETQYF
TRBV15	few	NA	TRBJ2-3	TGTGCCACCAGCAGAGATAAGCCGGGCAGGGAAGCAGATACGCAGTATTTT	CATSRDKPGREADTQYF
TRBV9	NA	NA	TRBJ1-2	TGTGCCAGCAGCGTCGATCTGAGTGGTGGCTACACCTTC	CASSVDLSGGYTF
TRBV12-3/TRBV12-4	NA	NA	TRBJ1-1	TGCGCCAGCAGTTTGAGTGTGGGGAGCACTGAAGCTTTCTTT	CASSLSVGSTEAFF
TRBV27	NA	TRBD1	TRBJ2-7	TGTGCCACCCGAACGACAGGGAGTCTGCCCTACGAGCAGTACTTC	CATRTTGSLPYEQYF
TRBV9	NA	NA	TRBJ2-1	TGTGCCAGTAGCGTAGGAGGAGGGAGAGCATTCAATGAGCAGTTCTTC	CASSVGGGRAFNEQFF
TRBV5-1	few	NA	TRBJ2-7	TGCGCCAGCAGCGCCGATCTAGGGGCCTACGAGCAGTACTTC	CASSADLGAYEQYF
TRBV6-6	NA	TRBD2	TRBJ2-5	TGTGCCAGCAGTTACGTGGTTTTGCGGGGGGGCACAGAGACCCAGTACTTC	CASSYVVLRGGTETQYF
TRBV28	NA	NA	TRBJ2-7	TGTGCCAGCAGTTCCTCCCGGCGGAGCCCCTACGAGCAGTACTTC	CASSSSRRSPYEQYF
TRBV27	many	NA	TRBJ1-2	TGTGCCAGCAGTCCCCAACCTCCCTATGGCTACACCTTC	CASSPQPPYGYTF
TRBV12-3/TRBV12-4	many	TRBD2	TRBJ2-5	TGTGCCAGCAGTTTTCCGGGACTAGCTCGAGAGACCCAGTACTTC	CASSFPGLARETQYF
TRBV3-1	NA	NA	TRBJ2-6	TGTGCCAGCAGCCAAAACCCCTCTGGGGCCAACGTCCTGACTTTC	CASSQNPSGANVLTF
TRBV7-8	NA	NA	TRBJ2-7	TGTGCCAGCAGCCCAATGGGGGGCGCGATTATCTACGAGCAGTACTTC	CASSPMGGAIIYEQYF
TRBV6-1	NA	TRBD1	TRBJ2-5	TGTGCCAGCGGTCAAACAGGGGGCGAGACCCTGTACTTC	CASGQTGGETLYF
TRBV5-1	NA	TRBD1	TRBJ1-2	TGCGCCAGCACCCCAGAGGGACAGTCAAGCTATGGCTACACCTTC	CASTPEGQSSYGYTF
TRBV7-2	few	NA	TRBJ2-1	TGTGCCAGCAGCTATAGACCCCAGAAGGGGGTTTGGCCGTTCTTC	CASSYRPQKGVWPFF
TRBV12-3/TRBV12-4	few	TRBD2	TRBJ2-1	TGTGCCAGCAGTTTCGGCGGGGGGGCCTCCAATGAGCAGTTCTTC	CASSFGGGASNEQFF
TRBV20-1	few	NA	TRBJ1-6	TGCAGTGCTAGAGAAGTTGCTCAGGGAGGTTCGAATTCACCCCCCCACTTT	CSAREVAQGGSNSPPHF
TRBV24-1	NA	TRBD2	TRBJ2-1	TGTGCCACCAGTGACCGAACGGGTAGCGGGAGCAATGAGCAGTTCTTC	CATSDRTGSGSNEQFF
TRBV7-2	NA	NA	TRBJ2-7	TGTGCCAGCAGCTTATCCAGGGTCAACCACGAGCAGTACTTC	CASSLSRVNHEQYF
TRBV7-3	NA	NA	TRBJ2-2	TGTGCTAGCAGCCCCCATAACAAGAACACCGGGGAGCTGTTTTTT	CASSPHNKNTGELFF
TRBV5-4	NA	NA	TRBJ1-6	TGTGCCAGCAGCTTGGCCCATGGGGACTCACCCCTCCACTTT	CASSLAHGDSPLHF
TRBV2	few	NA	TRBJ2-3	TGTGCCAGCAGTGAGGCCCTTTCTAGCACAGATACGCAGTATTTT	CASSEALSSTDTQYF
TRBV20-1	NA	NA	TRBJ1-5	TGCAGTGCTAGACCTCTTAGGCGGGGCAGGTCCAGCAATCAGCCCCAGCATTTT	CSARPLRRGRSSNQPQHF
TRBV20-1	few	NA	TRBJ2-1	TGCAGCCCAGTCGCGTGGAATGGGCAGTTCTTC	CSPVAWNGQFF
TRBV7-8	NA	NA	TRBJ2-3	TGTGCCAGCAGCCCCAAACCAGATACGCGGTATTTT	CASSPKPDTRYF
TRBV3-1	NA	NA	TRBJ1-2	TGTGCCAGCAGCCAAGACGTATATGGCTACACCTTC	CASSQDVYGYTF
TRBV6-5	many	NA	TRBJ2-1	TGTGCCAGCACAAATGCCGGGACTGGCTCCTACAATGAGCAGTTCTTC	CASTNAGTGSYNEQFF
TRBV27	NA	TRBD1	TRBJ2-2	TGTGCCAGCACCGGTAGGGGACAGGGGTACACCGGGGAGCTGTTTTTT	CASTGRGQGYTGELFF
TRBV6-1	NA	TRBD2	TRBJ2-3	TGTGCCAGCAGTCAAGCGGAGCGGGGAACAGATACGCAGTATTTT	CASSQAERGTDTQYF
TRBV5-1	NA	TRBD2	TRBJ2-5	TGCGCCAGCAGTTGGGACTACGGGGAGACCCAGTACTTC	CASSWDYGETQYF
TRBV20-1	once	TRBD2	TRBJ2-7	TGCAGTGCTAGGACTAGCGGGATCTCCGAGCAGTACTTC	CSARTSGISEQYF